What follows are 21 T cell receptor beta chains derived from one specimen sequenced in a study of T cell repertoires in cytomegalovirus infection. MiXCR was run by TCRdb on the reads, yielding one entry per CDR3 protein. The table lists around 530,000 distinct CDR3 sequences, less than 30% of them singletons. The sequenced sample consisted of PBMCs. The receptor set was obtained from a human donor in good health (CMV status not recorded). Some clones in this sample may be carry-over from other donors' samples.

This clonotype came up many times. The chain employs TRBV7-2 and TRBJ2-5; 15 bases map to TRBD2. The CDR3 spans 18 residues. Losses at the gene ends were 5 bases for V and 5 bases for J; bases not matched to a gene: 12. Germline values: CDR1 SGHTA, CDR2 FQGNSA. The CDR3 loop reads CASSTGTSGRYRPETQYF. The CDR3 coding sequence is TGTGCCAGCAGCACCGGGACTAGCGGGAGGTACCGTCCGGAGACCCAGTACTTC.

There are many counts of this clonotype. The chain has TRBV7-2 and TRBJ1-4; D gene ambiguous. The V end was cut by 1 base, the J end by 0 bases, with 6 bases between. The CDR3 is 15 amino acids. Germline V gene lookup returns CDR1 SGHTA and CDR2 FQGNSA. In DNA form, the CDR3 reads TGTGCCAGCAGCTTAGGTCCTGCAACTAATGAAAAACTGTTTTTT. This translates into CASSLGPATNEKLFF.

This clonotype has more than one count but fewer than ten. The gene calls are TRBV7-2 and TRBJ2-7, with 8 positions matching TRBD1. Per germline, CDR1 SGHTA and CDR2 FQGNSA. The CDR3 is 15 amino acids. J gave up 2 bases and V 2 bases, and 5 bases lay outside the gene matches. CDR3 in DNA: TGTGCCAGCAGCTTAAGGGGACAGGCAGCCTACGAGCAGTACTTC. This gives the protein CASSLRGQAAYEQYF. Variable domain in full (rest from reference TRBV7-2 and TRBJ2-7): GAGVSQSPSNKVTEKGKDVELRCDPISGHTALYWYRQSLGQGLEFLIYFQGNSAPDKSGLPSDRFSAERTGGSVSTLTIQRTQQEDSAVYLCASSLRGQAAYEQYFGPGTRLTVT.

This rearrangement joins TRBV7-2 to TRBJ2-4; D might be TRBD1 or TRBD2, each matching 6 bases. Germline V gene lookup returns CDR1 SGHTA and CDR2 FQGNSA. This CDR3 is built from 17 residues. Trimming pared 2 bases from V and 0 bases from J, leaving 14 bases between. The CDR3 is CASSLNMGGLAKNIQYF. CDR3 nucleotides: TGTGCCAGCAGCTTAAACATGGGGGGCTTAGCCAAAAACATTCAGTACTTC.

The genes are TRBV19 and TRBJ2-1; TRBD2 aligns across 12 bases. Per the germline V gene, CDR1 is LNHDA and CDR2 is SQIVND (reference sequence). The CDR3 has 14 residues. The trim removed 6 bases at V and 9 bases at J, leaving 6 bases unmatched. CDR3 amino acids: CASRILAGGGEQFF. The CDR3 DNA reads as TGTGCCAGTAGGATTCTAGCGGGAGGGGGTGAGCAGTTCTTC.

The gene calls are TRBV6-2 or TRBV6-3 and TRBJ2-1; no clear D gene. The CDR3 has 15 amino acids. Germline V gives CDR1 MNHEY, CDR2 SVGEGT. Trimming removed 0 bases from V and 0 bases from J, with 6 bases in between. Written as DNA, the CDR3 is TGTGCCAGCAGTTACTCGTATAGCTCCTACAATGAGCAGTTCTTC. Amino acids: CASSYSYSSYNEQFF.

The rearrangement joins TRBV19 to TRBJ1-3; no clear D gene. V dropped 11 bases and J dropped 0 bases, with 14 bases sitting between them. Per germline, CDR1 LNHDA and CDR2 SQIVND (reference sequence). CDR3 length: 14 amino acids. CDR3 coding DNA: TGTGCCTCCACCTCAGGCCGCTCTGGAAACACCATATATTTT. It specifies CASTSGRSGNTIYF.

The V and J genes are TRBV12-3 or TRBV12-4 and TRBJ2-7; TRBD1 agrees at 7 bases. The CDR3 sequence is 15 residues long. J was trimmed by 0 bases and V by 4 bases; bases with no gene match: 6. The DNA for the CDR3 is TGTGCCAGCAGTTCCCGGGACAGCTTCTCCTACGAGCAGTACTTC. Protein sequence: CASSSRDSFSYEQYF.

The chain employs TRBV7-9 and TRBJ1-1; 8 bases agree with TRBD1. This CDR3 has 15 residues. The J segment lost 0 bases and the V segment lost 2 bases, leaving 2 bases of the junction unmatched. CDR1 SEHNR and CDR2 FQNEAQ come from the germline V gene (reference sequence). The DNA for the CDR3 is TGTGCCAGCAGCTTAATGACAGGGGTGAACACTGAAGCTTTCTTT. Its translation is CASSLMTGVNTEAFF.

This clonotype has a handful of counts. The V call is TRBV6-2 or TRBV6-3, the J call TRBJ1-2, with unresolved D. This CDR3 comprises 14 residues. V was trimmed by 7 bases and J by 5 bases, leaving 17 bases between them. CDR1 MNHEY and CDR2 SVGEGT come from the germline V gene. The chain's CDR3 is CASILRAGNYGYTF. The CDR3 DNA follows: TGTGCCAGCATTCTCCGGGCCGGTAATTATGGCTACACCTTC.

This chain joins TRBV28 and TRBJ2-4; TRBD2 aligns across 12 bases. The CDR3 length is 18 residues. After removal of 3 bases from V and 1 base from J, the junction contained 7 bases not matched to a gene. Germline V gene data show CDR1 as MDHEN and CDR2 as SYDVKM. The CDR3: CASSFQPGLAGAKNIQYF. CDR3 coding DNA: TGTGCCAGCAGTTTCCAACCCGGACTAGCGGGGGCCAAAAACATTCAGTACTTC.

V and J are TRBV4-1 and TRBJ1-2; no clear D. Germline loops: CDR1 MGHRA, CDR2 YSYEKL. V lost 0 bases and J lost 7, with 15 bases in between. The CDR3 runs to 15 residues. Here the CDR3 reads CASSQDRVLRGGYTF. The CDR3, as DNA: TGCGCCAGCAGCCAAGATAGGGTCCTAAGAGGTGGCTACACCTTC.

The V gene is TRBV29-1, the J gene TRBJ2-7; D ambiguous. The CDR3 sequence is 15 residues long. CDR1 and CDR2 from the germline V gene are SQVTM and ANQGSEA. CDR3 loop: CSRPASHIEPYEQYF. Here the CDR3 DNA reads TGCAGTAGACCGGCAAGTCATATCGAACCCTACGAGCAGTACTTC.

The chain joins TRBV5-1 to TRBJ2-1; D call uncertain. V was clipped by 3 bases and J by 9 bases, with 13 bases between them. Germline-derived CDR1 and CDR2 are SGHRS and YFSETQ. The CDR3 has 13 residues. CDR3 region: CASSSPRKTEQFF. Here the CDR3 DNA reads TGCGCCAGCAGCTCGCCCCGCAAAACTGAGCAGTTCTTC.

In its sample, this clonotype was seen a few times. The CDR3 DNA reads TGTGCCAGCAGCGTAGAGGCCACGCGGGGAGATACGCAGTATTTT. Its translation: CASSVEATRGDTQYF. The rearrangement uses TRBV9 and TRBJ2-3, with D possibly being TRBD2 (6 bases). The germline gives CDR1 SGDLS, CDR2 YYNGEE. This CDR3 spans 15 amino acids. V dropped 0 bases and J dropped 5 bases, with 13 bases sitting between them.

This clonotype came up a few times. The chain carries TRBV19 and TRBJ1-2, with D tentatively TRBD1 (5 bases). The V gene's germline CDR1 is LNHDA and CDR2 SQIVND (reference sequence). The ends were cut back, 6 bases at V and 8 bases at J, with 22 bases in the middle. The CDR3 runs to 15 residues. The CDR3 DNA sequence: TGTGCCAGTAGCTTGAGACCGTGGGGCATAGAAGGCTACACCTTC. The encoded protein is CASSLRPWGIEGYTF.

Comments on this clonotype: This may come from a read error, since a much larger clone is one base off. V is TRBV6-2 or TRBV6-3 and J is TRBJ2-2; D is ambiguous. Germline CDR1 and CDR2: MNHEY and SVGEGT. The CDR3 sequence is 13 residues long. CDR3 coding DNA: TGTGCAGTGGCCGGCCACAGAGCCGGGGAGCTGTTTTTT. Its translation is CAVAGHRAGELFF.

This clonotype was counted many times. The rearrangement joins TRBV7-2 to TRBJ2-1; 14 bases map to TRBD2. The germline V gene has CDR1 SGHTA and CDR2 FQGNSA. Losses at the gene ends were 2 bases for V and 3 bases for J; bases not matched to a gene: 12. This CDR3 region has 20 residues. The DNA for the CDR3 is TGTGCCAGCAGCTTAAATCTCCGACTAGCGGGAGGGCCCAGCTACAATGAGCAGTTCTTC. Protein: CASSLNLRLAGGPSYNEQFF.

The V gene is TRBV7-2, the J gene TRBJ2-1; 7 nucleotides line up with TRBD2. V lost 5 bases to trimming and J lost 3 bases; unmatched junction nucleotides: 4. This CDR3 has 14 amino acids. Germline loops: CDR1 SGHTA, CDR2 FQGNSA. CDR3 DNA sequence: TGTGCCAGCAGCAGCCGGGACTACTACAATGAGCAGTTCTTC. It yields the protein CASSSRDYYNEQFF.

The chain is built from TRBV5-4 and TRBJ2-4, with 8 bases matching TRBD2. CDR1 and CDR2 from the germline V gene are SGHNT and YYREEE (reference sequence). V lost 4 bases and J lost 2; bases outside the gene matches: 8. The CDR3 contains 16 residues. The CDR3 nucleotides read TGTGCCAGCAGCCCGGGGGGGGAGCTAACCAAAAACATTCAGTACTTC. Its translation is CASSPGGELTKNIQYF.

The chain combines TRBV6-1 with TRBJ2-7, with 8 bases lining up with TRBD2. V dropped 5 bases and J dropped 5; count of bases not matched to a gene: 2. Germline V gene data show CDR1 as MNHNS and CDR2 as SASEGT. The CDR3 length is 12 residues. The CDR3 DNA is TGTGCCAGCAGTCGGGGGGGCCACGAGCAGTACTTC. It is translated as CASSRGGHEQYF.